This passage covers 20 T cell receptor beta chains from one sample sequenced in a study of post-analysis software for immune sequencing data. Unique molecular identifiers featured in each of the TCR beta cDNA libraries. TCRdb ran MiXCR on the PCR reads and lists one entry per CDR3 protein. The sample yields hundreds of thousands of distinct CDR3 sequences, roughly three fifths seen once. Study-wide findings and caveats: Higher frequency in patients than in controls was seen for roughly five TRBV segments, with TRBV5-6, TRBV5-1 and TRBV20-1 among them.

These receptors' antigens are unknown. Sequencing input: blood. The receptor source for this set is a girl aged 2-10 years with multiple sclerosis.

V usage is TRBV20-1 and J usage is TRBJ2-7; no clear D gene. Trimming shortened V by 5 bases and J by 2 bases, and 10 bases separated the two germline ends. Germline lookup yields CDR1 DFQATT and CDR2 SNEGSKA (reference sequence). The CDR3 spans 12 residues. The CDR3 loop reads CSARRAAYEQYF. The CDR3 nucleotides read TGCAGTGCTCGACGCGCCGCCTACGAGCAGTACTTC.

This rearrangement joins TRBV7-2 to TRBJ1-2; D may be TRBD1 (6 bases). The CDR3 has 16 residues. Germline V gene sequence: CDR1 SGHTA, CDR2 FQGNSA. V was clipped by 2 bases and J by 5 bases, with 18 bases between them. CDR3 DNA: TGTGCCAGCAGCTTACTCGGACAGCCAACTACTTATGGCTACACCTTC. It translates to CASSLLGQPTTYGYTF.

The chain uses TRBV2 and TRBJ2-6; D is unresolved. The CDR3 runs 16 residues. The V end was cut by 3 bases, the J end by 0 bases, with 9 bases between. Germline V gives CDR1 SNHLY, CDR2 FYNNEI. The CDR3 region has the DNA TGTGCCAGCAGTGACCCTACTTTCTCTGGGGCCAACGTCCTGACTTTC. Amino acid sequence: CASSDPTFSGANVLTF.

This clonotype was detected only a few times. The junction does not match germline at one end; this may be a read error. The chain combines TRBV7-9 with TRBJ1-2, with D maybe TRBD1 (5 bases). The CDR3 has 13 residues. Per germline, CDR1 SEHNR and CDR2 FQNEAQ (reference sequence). This CDR3 reads CVSSPRQCGGYTF. The CDR3 coding sequence is TGTGTCAGCAGCCCCAGACAGTGCGGGGGCTACACCTTC.

The chain combines TRBV12-3 or TRBV12-4 with TRBJ1-6, with TRBD1 matching 7 bases. The V gene end was trimmed by 5 bases and the J gene end by 7 bases; junction bases not matched to a gene: 8. The CDR3 runs to 15 residues. In nucleotides, the CDR3 is TGTGCCAGCAGTCTGACAGGGAGCTTCAATTCACCCCTCCACTTT. Protein: CASSLTGSFNSPLHF.

The chain recombines TRBV20-1 with TRBJ2-7; 8 nucleotides line up with TRBD2. This CDR3 comprises 13 residues. V lost 6 bases, J lost 1 base, and 5 bases stayed unmatched. CDR1 DFQATT and CDR2 SNEGSKA come from the germline V gene (reference sequence). This chain's CDR3 is CSASGGRSYEQYF. The CDR3, as DNA: TGCAGTGCCTCGGGGGGGAGATCCTACGAGCAGTACTTC.

V is TRBV2 and J is TRBJ2-5; D is ambiguous. The DNA matches TRBJ2-7 better at its end, which makes the J call doubtful. The CDR3 contains 15 residues. Germline CDR1 and CDR2: SNHLY and FYNNEI. CDR3 region: CASSAGRRSRNEQYF. The CDR3 DNA reads TGTGCCAGCAGTGCCGGTCGACGAAGTCGGAACGAGCAGTACTTC.

About this clonotype: A junction boundary mismatches the germline segment, possibly from a read error. The chain is built from TRBV28 and TRBJ2-7; no firm D call. The CDR3 has 11 amino acids. Germline V gene data show CDR1 as MDHEN and CDR2 as SYDVKM. CDR3 in amino acids: CASSPSFEQYF. The CDR3 DNA reads as TGTGCCAGCAGTCCATCCTTCGAGCAGTACTTC.

The chain employs TRBV5-1 and TRBJ2-7; a weak D match, TRBD2 (5 bases). The germline gives CDR1 SGHRS, CDR2 YFSETQ. The length of the CDR3 is 16 residues. V lost 0 bases and J 0 bases, leaving 13 bases between the germline ends. CDR3 DNA: TGCGCCAGCAGCTTGGCCCTGCGGGCCAACTCCTACGAGCAGTACTTC. Amino acids: CASSLALRANSYEQYF.

This rearrangement joins TRBV12-3 or TRBV12-4 to TRBJ2-1; no definite D call. There are 13 residues in the CDR3. Trimming removed 8 bases from V and 2 bases from J, with 10 bases in between. DNA of the CDR3: TGTGCCAGCGGCAAGACTCCCTACAATGAGCAGTTCTTC. It codes for CASGKTPYNEQFF.

Only a few counts were recorded for this clonotype. The chain combines TRBV11-2 with TRBJ1-2; tentatively, D is TRBD1 (6 bases). Trimming took 3 bases from V and 13 from J, leaving 24 bases between them. The CDR3 runs to 15 residues. Germline CDR1 is SGHAT and CDR2 is FQNNGV. CDR3 in DNA: TGTGCCAGCAGCTTTGTGGGCAGGGGAGGACTATGGCCCACCTTC. Translated: CASSFVGRGGLWPTF.

The J gene is TRBJ2-5, the V gene TRBV6-5; 9 bases agree with TRBD1. The J call could be wrong; TRBJ2-7 is a better fit for the DNA end. Germline-derived CDR1 and CDR2 are MNHEY and SVGAGI. The CDR3 covers 14 residues. The CDR3 bases are TGTGCCAGCAGGTGGACAGGGGACGCCTACGAGCAGTACTTC. It specifies CASRWTGDAYEQYF.

This chain uses TRBV6-9 with TRBJ1-2; 8 bases are a match to TRBD1. Germline CDR1 is MNHGY and CDR2 is SVAAGI. V shed 11 bases, J shed 4 bases, and the junction held 12 bases outside the gene matches. This CDR3 has 14 amino acids. This CDR3 is CAPDDRGESYGYTF. CDR3 coding DNA: TGTGCCCCAGACGACAGGGGTGAATCCTATGGCTACACCTTC.

The chain's CDR3 is CSVGFGGTDTQYF. CDR3 in DNA: TGCAGCGTTGGCTTCGGGGGCACAGATACGCAGTATTTT. The chain couples TRBV29-1 to TRBJ2-3; possible D gene TRBD2, 5 bases. V was shortened by 4 bases and J by 1 base, with 9 bases between the two germline ends. CDR1 is SQVTM and CDR2 is ANQGSEA in the germline V gene. There are 13 residues in the CDR3.

A few counts support this clonotype. The chain is built from TRBV5-5 and TRBJ2-7, with D tentatively TRBD1 (5 bases). V was trimmed by 1 base and J by 0 bases, leaving 14 bases between them. The germline gives CDR1 SGHKS, CDR2 YYEKEE (reference sequence). The CDR3 extends over 16 amino acids. As DNA, the CDR3 is TGTGCCAGCAGCTTGTTTATGGTAGACAGCTCCTACGAGCAGTACTTC. Protein: CASSLFMVDSSYEQYF.

This clonotype was observed a handful of times. The V call is TRBV20-1, the J call TRBJ2-7; TRBD2 aligns across 8 bases. V shed 3 bases and J 4 bases; nucleotides not matched to a gene: 11. The CDR3 contains 15 residues. Germline V gives CDR1 DFQATT, CDR2 SNEGSKA (reference sequence). CDR3 loop: CSASPGGRTPYEQYF. In nucleotides, the CDR3 is TGCAGTGCTAGTCCGGGGGGGCGGACGCCGTACGAGCAGTACTTC.

This chain joins TRBV3-1 and TRBJ2-7, with TRBD2 matching 9 bases. The CDR3 is 15 amino acids. Germline-derived CDR1 and CDR2 are LGHDT and YNNKEL (reference sequence). After removal of 4 bases from V and 7 bases from J, the junction contained 11 bases not matched to a gene. DNA for the CDR3: TGTGCCAGCAGCCCCAAAGGACTAGCGTTCGGGGAGCAGTACTTC. As protein: CASSPKGLAFGEQYF.

The V and J genes are TRBV6-2 or TRBV6-3 and TRBJ2-1; 8 bases are shared with TRBD2. The junction had 10 bases not matched to a gene; V was cut back by 6 bases and J by 6 bases. Germline CDR1 reads MNHEY; CDR2 reads SVGEGT. The CDR3 has 15 amino acids. CDR3 nucleotides: TGTGCCAGCAGGTTAAGGGCGGGGGGAATCAATGAGCAGTTCTTC. Its protein is CASRLRAGGINEQFF.

The chain joins TRBV5-6 to TRBJ2-3; D call uncertain. Germline CDR1 and CDR2: SGHDT and YYEEEE. With 4 bases removed from V and 5 bases from J, the gap between germline ends came to 11 bases. The CDR3 has 13 residues. DNA of the CDR3: TGTGCCAGCAGCCTGGCGGCCGAAGATACGCAGTATTTT. It translates to CASSLAAEDTQYF.

This clonotype was detected only a few times. This chain joins TRBV5-1 and TRBJ2-5; D might be TRBD1 or TRBD2, each matching 6 bases. There are 17 residues in the CDR3. CDR1 and CDR2 from the germline V gene are SGHRS and YFSETQ. Trimming removed 0 bases at V and 2 bases at J, with 17 bases between. The CDR3 loop reads CASSLGLQGGLQETQYF. The CDR3 DNA reads as TGCGCCAGCAGCTTGGGATTACAGGGAGGACTACAAGAGACCCAGTACTTC. The variable domain in full, completed from reference TRBV5-1 and TRBJ2-5, reads KAGVTQTPRYLIKTRGQQVTLSCSPISGHRSVSWYQQTPGQGLQFLFEYFSETQRNKGNFPGRFSGRQFSNSRSEMNVSTLELGDSALYLCASSLGLQGGLQETQYFGPGTRLLVL.